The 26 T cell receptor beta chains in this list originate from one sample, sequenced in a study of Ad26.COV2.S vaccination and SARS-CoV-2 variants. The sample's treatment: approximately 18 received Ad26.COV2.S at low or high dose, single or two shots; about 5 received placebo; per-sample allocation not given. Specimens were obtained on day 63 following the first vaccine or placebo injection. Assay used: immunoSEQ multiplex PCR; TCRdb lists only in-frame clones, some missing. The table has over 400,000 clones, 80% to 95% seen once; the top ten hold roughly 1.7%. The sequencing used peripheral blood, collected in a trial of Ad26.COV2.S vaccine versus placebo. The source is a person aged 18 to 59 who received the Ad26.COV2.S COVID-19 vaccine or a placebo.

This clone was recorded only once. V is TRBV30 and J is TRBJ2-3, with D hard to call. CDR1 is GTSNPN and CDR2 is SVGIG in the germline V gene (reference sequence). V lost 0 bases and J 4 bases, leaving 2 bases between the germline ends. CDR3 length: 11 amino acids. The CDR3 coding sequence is TGTGCCTGGAGTGTTTCAGATACGCAGTATTTT. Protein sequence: CAWSVSDTQYF.

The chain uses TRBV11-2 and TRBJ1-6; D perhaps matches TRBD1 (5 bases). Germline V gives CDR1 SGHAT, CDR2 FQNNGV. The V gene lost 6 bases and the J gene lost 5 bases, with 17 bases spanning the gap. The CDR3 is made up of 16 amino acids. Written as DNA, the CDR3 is TGTGCCAGCAGTCCAACAGCAGGGAAGAATAATTCACCCCTCCACTTT. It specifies CASSPTAGKNNSPLHF.

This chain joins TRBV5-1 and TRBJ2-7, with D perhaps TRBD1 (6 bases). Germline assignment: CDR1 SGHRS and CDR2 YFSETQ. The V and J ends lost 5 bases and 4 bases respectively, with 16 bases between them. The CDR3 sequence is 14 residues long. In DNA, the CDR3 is TGCGCCAGCAGTTATCGCAGGGGAACATACGAGCAGTACTTC. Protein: CASSYRRGTYEQYF.

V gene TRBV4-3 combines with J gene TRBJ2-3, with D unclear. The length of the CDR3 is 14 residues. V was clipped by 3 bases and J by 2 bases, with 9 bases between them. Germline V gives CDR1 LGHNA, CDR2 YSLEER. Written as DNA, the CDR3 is TGCGCCAGCAGCCAGGACCGGTTCACAGATACGCAGTATTTT. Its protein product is CASSQDRFTDTQYF.

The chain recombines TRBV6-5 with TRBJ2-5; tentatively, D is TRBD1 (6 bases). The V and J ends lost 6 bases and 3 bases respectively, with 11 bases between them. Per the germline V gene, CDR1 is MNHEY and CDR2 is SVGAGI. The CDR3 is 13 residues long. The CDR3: CASSPTGKETQYF. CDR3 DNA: TGTGCCAGCAGCCCCACAGGGAAAGAGACCCAGTACTTC.

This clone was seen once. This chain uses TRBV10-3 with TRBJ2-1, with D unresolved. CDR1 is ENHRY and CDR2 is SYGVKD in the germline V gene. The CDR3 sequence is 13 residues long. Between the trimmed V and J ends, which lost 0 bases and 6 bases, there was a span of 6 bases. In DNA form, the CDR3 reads TGTGCCATCAGTGAGTCCCCGGTCAATGAGCAGTTCTTC. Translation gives CAISESPVNEQFF.

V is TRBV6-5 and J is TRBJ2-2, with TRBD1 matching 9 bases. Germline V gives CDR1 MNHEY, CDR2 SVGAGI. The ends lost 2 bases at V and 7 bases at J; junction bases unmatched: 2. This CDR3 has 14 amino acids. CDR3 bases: TGTGCCAGCAGTTACACAGGGGGCATCGGGGAGCTGTTTTTT. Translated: CASSYTGGIGELFF.

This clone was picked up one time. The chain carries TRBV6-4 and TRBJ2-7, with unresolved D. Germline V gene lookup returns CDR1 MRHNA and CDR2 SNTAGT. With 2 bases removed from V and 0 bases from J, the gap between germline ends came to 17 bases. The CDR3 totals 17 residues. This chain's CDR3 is CASSDLPGRSSSYEQYF. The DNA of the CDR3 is TGTGCCAGCAGTGACCTACCGGGCAGGTCAAGCTCCTACGAGCAGTACTTC.

The DNA of the CDR3 is TGTGCTAGTGGTTTGGCCAGGGTAGGGGAGAACACCGGGGAGCTGTTTTTT. Translating it yields CASGLARVGENTGELFF. This chain joins TRBV12-5 and TRBJ2-2, with D perhaps matching TRBD1 (5 bases). The germline V gene has CDR1 LGHNT and CDR2 FRNRAP. Trimming cost V 1 base and J 1 base, with 13 bases left between them. The CDR3 extends over 17 amino acids.

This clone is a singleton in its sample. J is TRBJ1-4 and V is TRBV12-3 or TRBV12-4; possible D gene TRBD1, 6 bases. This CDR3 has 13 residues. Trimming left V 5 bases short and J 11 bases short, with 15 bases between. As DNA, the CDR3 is TGTGCCAGCAGTATCACAGGGTTTTTGAAACTGTTTTTT. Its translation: CASSITGFLKLFF.

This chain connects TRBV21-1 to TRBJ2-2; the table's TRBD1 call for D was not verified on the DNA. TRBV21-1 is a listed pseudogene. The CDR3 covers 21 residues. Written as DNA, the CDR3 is TGTGCCAGCAGCAAAGCGCTACAGGAGACCTTCCATCCGAAGAACACCGGGGAGCTGTTTTTT. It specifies CASSKALQETFHPKNTGELFF.

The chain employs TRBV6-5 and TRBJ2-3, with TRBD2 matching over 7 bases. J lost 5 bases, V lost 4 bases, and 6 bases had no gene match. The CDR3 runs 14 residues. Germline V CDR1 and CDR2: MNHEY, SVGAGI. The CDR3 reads CASSSGLGQDTQYF. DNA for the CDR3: TGTGCCAGCAGTTCTGGACTAGGACAAGATACGCAGTATTTT.

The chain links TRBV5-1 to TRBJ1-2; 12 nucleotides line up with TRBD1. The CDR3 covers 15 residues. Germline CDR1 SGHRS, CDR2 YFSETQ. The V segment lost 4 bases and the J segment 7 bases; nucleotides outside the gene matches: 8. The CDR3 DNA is TGCGCCAGCAGCCCGACCGGGACAGGGGGCGGTGGCTACACCTTC. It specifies CASSPTGTGGGGYTF.

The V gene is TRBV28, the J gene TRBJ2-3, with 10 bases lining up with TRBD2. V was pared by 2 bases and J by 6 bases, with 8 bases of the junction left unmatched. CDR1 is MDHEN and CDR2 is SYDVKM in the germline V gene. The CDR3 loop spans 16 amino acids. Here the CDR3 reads CASSLLAGERSDTQYF. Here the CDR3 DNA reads TGTGCCAGCAGTTTACTAGCGGGGGAGCGATCCGATACGCAGTATTTT.

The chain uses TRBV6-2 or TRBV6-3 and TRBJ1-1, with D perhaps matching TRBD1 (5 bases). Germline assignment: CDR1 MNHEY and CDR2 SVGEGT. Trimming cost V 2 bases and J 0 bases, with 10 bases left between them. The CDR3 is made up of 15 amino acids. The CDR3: CASSYDSFMNTEAFF. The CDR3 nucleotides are TGTGCCAGCAGTTACGACAGCTTCATGAACACTGAAGCTTTCTTT.

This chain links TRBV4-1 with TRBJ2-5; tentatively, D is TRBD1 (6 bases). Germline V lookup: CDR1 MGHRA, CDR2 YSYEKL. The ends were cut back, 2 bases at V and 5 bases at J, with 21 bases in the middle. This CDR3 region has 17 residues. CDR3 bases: TGCGCCAGCAGCCAACTCCTACAGGGTTTAAGAGCGGAGACCCAGTACTTC. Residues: CASSQLLQGLRAETQYF.

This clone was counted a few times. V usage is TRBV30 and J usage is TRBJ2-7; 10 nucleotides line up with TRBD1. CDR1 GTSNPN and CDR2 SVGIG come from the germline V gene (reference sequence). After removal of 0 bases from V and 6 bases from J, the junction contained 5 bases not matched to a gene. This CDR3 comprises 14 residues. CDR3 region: CAWSVGTGDGEQYF. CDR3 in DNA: TGTGCCTGGAGTGTAGGGACAGGGGACGGCGAGCAGTACTTC.

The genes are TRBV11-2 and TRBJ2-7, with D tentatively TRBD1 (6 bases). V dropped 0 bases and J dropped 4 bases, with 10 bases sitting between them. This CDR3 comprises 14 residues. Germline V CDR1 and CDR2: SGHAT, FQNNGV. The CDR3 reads CASSLDPRGYEQYF. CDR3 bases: TGTGCCAGCAGCTTAGATCCCAGGGGATACGAGCAGTACTTC.

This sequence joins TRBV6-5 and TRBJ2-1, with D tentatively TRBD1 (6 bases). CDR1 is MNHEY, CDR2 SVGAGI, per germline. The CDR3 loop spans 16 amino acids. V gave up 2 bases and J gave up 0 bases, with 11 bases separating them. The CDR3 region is CASSYRQGISYNEQFF. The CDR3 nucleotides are TGTGCCAGCAGTTACAGGCAGGGGATCTCCTACAATGAGCAGTTCTTC.

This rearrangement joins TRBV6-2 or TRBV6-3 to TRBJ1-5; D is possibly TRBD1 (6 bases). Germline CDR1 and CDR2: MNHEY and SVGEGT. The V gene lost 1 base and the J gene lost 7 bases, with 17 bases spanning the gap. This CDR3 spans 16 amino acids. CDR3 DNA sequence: TGTGCCAGCAGTTACTTTGCTGCGGGGGGCGGACAGCCCCAGCATTTT. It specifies CASSYFAAGGGQPQHF.

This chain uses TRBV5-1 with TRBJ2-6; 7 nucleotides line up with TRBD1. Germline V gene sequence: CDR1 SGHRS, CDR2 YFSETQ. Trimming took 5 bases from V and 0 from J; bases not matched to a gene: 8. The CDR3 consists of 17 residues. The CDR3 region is CASSSVTGISGANVLTF. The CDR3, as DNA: TGCGCCAGCAGTTCGGTGACAGGGATCTCTGGGGCCAACGTCCTGACTTTC.

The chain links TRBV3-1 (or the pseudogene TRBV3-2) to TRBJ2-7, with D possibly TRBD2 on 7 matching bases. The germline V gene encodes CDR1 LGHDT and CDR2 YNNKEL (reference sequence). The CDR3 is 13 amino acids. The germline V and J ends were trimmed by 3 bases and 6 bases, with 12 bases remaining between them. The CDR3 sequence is CASSQTGGLEQYF. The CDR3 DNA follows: TGTGCCAGCAGCCAGACGGGGGGCCTCGAGCAGTACTTC.

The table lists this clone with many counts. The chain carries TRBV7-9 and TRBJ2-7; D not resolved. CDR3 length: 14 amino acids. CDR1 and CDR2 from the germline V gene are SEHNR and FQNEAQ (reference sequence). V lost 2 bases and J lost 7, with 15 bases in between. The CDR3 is CASSLSRFFEEQYF. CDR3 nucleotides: TGTGCCAGCAGCTTATCAAGGTTCTTCGAGGAGCAGTACTTC.

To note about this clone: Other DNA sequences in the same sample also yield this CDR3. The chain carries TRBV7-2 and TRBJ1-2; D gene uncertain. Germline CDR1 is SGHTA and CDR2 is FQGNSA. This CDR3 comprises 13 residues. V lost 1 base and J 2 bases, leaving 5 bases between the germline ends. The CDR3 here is CASSLGRNYGYTF. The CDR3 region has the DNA TGTGCCAGCAGCTTAGGCAGAAACTATGGCTACACCTTC.

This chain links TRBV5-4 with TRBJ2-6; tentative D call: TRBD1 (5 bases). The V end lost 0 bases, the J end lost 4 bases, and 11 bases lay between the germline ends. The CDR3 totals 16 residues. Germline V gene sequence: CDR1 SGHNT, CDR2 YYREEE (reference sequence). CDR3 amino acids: CASSLGAGSGANVLTF. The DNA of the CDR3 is TGTGCCAGCAGCTTGGGGGCAGGGTCCGGGGCCAACGTCCTGACTTTC.

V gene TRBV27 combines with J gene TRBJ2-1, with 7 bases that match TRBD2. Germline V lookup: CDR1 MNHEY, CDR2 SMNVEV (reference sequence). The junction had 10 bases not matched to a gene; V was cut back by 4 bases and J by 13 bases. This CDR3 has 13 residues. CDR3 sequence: CASSSTGGGPQFF. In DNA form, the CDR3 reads TGTGCCAGCAGTTCCACCGGCGGGGGTCCACAGTTCTTC.